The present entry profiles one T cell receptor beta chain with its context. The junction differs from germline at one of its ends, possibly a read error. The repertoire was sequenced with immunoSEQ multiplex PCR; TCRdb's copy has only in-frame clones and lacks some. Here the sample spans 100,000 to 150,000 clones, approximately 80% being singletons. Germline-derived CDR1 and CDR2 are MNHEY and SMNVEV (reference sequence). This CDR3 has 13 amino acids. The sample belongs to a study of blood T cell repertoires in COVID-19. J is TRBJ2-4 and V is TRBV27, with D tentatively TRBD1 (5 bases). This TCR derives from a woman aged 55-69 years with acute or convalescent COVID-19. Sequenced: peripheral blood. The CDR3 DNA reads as TGTGCCAGCAGTTCATCTGACCTCAGGGCCCCAATCTTC. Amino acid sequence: CASSSSDLRAPIF.